Sequencing of this TCR beta chain was carried out in a study of blood T cell repertoires in COVID-19. Study at large: Acute and convalescent COVID-19 specimens originated in the United States, Italy and Spain. Nucleic acid was either cDNA or gDNA, and it came from T cells, B-cell-depleted T cells, or PBMCs.

Methods used by the authors: It was from reference gene primer amplification that nucleated cell counts were estimated. Using immunoSEQ multiplex PCR, the repertoire was profiled, and TCRdb retains in-frame clones only, with some absent. V, J and clone size derive from that table, while D and trimming were established from the DNA sequence. The sample has approximately 190,000 clones; roughly three quarters are singletons. This CDR3 region has 12 residues. V gave up 4 bases and J gave up 2 bases, with 6 bases separating them. The germline V gene has CDR1 ENHRY and CDR2 SYGVKD. The material sequenced was peripheral blood. This TCR came from a man in his 60s with active or convalescent COVID-19. V and J are TRBV10-3 and TRBJ2-7; the D gene is possibly TRBD1 (5 bases). This CDR3 is CAISGQTYEQYF. CDR3 sequence (DNA): TGTGCCATCAGTGGACAGACCTACGAGCAGTACTTC.